This T cell receptor (beta chain) stems from a study of blood T cells in healthy people across ages. Investigators took about 10 milliliters of peripheral blood from every donor. The second PCR ran about 7 to 12 cycles with a sample-barcoded 5' primer and J-beta primers. TCRdb called the 5' RACE reads again in MiXCR, with one record for every CDR3 protein. The data show 850,000 to 1,100,000 distinct CDR3 sequences, roughly two fifths seen once. The CDR3 runs 13 residues. V gave up 1 base and J gave up 11 bases, with 17 bases separating them. The germline CDR1 and CDR2 sequences are DFQATT and SNEGSKA (reference sequence). On this clonotype itself: Antigen specificity is unknown.

Study findings and constraints: Fewer expanded clones and more diversity marked long-lived versus aged donors.

The J gene is TRBJ2-5, the V gene TRBV20-1, with no clear D. The TCR sequence derives from a young man in good health. The source material was blood. The CDR3 is CSARARGPNEQYF. Here the CDR3 DNA reads TGCAGTGCTAGAGCCCGTGGGCCGAATGAGCAGTACTTC.